This T cell receptor beta chain was documented in a study of blood T cell repertoires in COVID-19. Study background: PBMCs, B-cell-depleted T cells, or T cells provided the cDNA or gDNA that made up the material.

The germline gives CDR1 GTSNPN, CDR2 SVGIG (reference sequence). CDR3 length equals 14 residues. J gave up 2 bases and V 0 bases, and 3 bases lay outside the gene matches. Original methodology: Scientists estimated how many nucleated cells there were by amplifying reference gene primers. Here immunoSEQ multiplex PCR was the method, and the copy in TCRdb shows in-frame clones only, minus some. Clone size and the V and J calls come from that table; the DNA yielded D and trimming. Of approximately 170,000 clones listed, approximately 86% are singletons. The TCR was taken from an elderly woman with active or convalescent COVID-19. V usage is TRBV30 and J usage is TRBJ2-5; 7 nucleotides match TRBD1. The sequenced sample consisted of peripheral blood. The CDR3 reads CAWSVGTAQETQYF. CDR3 DNA sequence: TGTGCCTGGAGTGTAGGGACAGCACAAGAGACCCAGTACTTC.